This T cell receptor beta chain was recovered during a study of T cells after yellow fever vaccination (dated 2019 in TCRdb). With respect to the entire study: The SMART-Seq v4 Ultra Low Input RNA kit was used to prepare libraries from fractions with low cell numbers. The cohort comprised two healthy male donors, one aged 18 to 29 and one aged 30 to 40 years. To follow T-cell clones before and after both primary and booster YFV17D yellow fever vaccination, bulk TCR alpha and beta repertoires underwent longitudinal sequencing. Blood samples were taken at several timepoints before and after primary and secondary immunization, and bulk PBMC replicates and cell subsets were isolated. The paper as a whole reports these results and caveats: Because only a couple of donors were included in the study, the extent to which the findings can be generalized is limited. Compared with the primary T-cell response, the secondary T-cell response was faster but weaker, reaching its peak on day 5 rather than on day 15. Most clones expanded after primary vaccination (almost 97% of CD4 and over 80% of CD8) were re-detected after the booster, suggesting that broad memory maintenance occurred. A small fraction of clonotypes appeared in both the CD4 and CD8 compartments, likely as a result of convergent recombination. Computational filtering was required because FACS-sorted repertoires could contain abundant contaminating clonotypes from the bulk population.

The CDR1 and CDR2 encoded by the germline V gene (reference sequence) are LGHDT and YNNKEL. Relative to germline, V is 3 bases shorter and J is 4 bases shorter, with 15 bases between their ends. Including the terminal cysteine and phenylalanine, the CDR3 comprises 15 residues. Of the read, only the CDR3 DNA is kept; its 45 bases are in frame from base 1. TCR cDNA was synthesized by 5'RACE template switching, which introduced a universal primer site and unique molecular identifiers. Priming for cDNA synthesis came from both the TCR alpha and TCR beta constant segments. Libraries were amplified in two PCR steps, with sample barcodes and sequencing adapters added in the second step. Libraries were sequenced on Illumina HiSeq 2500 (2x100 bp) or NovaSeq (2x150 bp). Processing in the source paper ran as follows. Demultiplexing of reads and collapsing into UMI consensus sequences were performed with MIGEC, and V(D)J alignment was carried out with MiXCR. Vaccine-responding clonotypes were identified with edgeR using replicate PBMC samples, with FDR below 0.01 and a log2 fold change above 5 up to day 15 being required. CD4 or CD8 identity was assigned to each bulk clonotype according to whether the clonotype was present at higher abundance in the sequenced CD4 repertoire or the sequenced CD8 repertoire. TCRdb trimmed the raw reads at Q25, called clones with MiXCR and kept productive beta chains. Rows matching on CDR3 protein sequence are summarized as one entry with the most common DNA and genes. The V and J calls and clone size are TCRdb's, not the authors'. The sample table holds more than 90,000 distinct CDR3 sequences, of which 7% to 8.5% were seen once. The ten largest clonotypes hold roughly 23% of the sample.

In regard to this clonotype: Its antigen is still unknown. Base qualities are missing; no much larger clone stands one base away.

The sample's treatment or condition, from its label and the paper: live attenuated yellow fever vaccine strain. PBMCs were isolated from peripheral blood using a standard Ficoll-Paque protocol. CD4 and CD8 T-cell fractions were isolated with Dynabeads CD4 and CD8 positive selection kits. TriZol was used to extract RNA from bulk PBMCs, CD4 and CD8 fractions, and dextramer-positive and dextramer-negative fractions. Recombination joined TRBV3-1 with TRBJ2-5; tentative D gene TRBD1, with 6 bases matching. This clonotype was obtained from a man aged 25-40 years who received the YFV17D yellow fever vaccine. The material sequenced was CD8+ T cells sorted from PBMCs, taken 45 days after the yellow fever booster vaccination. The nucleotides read TGTGCCAGCAGCCAGAGGTCAGGGGTGCGAGAGACCCAGTACTTC. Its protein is CASSQRSGVRETQYF.